One and the same sample provided the 21 T cell receptor beta chains below, sequenced in a study of CD8+ T cells in alopecia areata. Following extraction, RNA underwent reverse transcription to cDNA, which served as the sequencing template. Measured with immunoSEQ multiplex PCR; TCRdb has only the in-frame clones, and not every one. This repertoire shows 110,000 to 150,000 clones, around 58% found once; its top ten account for under 6.5%. This specimen was CD4+ T cells sorted from blood, taken at week 0. The receptor source for this set is a human donor with alopecia areata.

The chain couples TRBV23-1 to TRBJ2-5; TRBD2 matches 7 bases. TRBV23-1 is classed as an ORF, of uncertain function. This CDR3 region has 15 residues. After removal of 4 bases from V and 3 bases from J, the junction contained 8 bases not matched to a gene. The CDR3 is CASSLPWGGKETQYF. In DNA form, the CDR3 reads TGCGCCAGCAGTCTCCCCTGGGGAGGGAAAGAGACCCAGTACTTC.

V usage is TRBV28 and J usage is TRBJ2-5, with D tentatively TRBD1 (6 bases). CDR3 size: 14 residues. V lost 4 bases and J 0 bases, leaving 9 bases between the germline ends. Germline V gene lookup returns CDR1 MDHEN and CDR2 SYDVKM. The CDR3 DNA is TGTGCCAGCAGTTCTGGACAGTACCAAGAGACCCAGTACTTC. This sequence encodes CASSSGQYQETQYF.

The rearrangement uses TRBV4-3 and TRBJ2-2; 9 bases line up with TRBD1. V shed 2 bases, J shed 0 bases, and the junction held 4 bases outside the gene matches. The CDR3 is 17 residues long. Germline loops: CDR1 LGHNA, CDR2 YSLEER. The CDR3 DNA follows: TGCGCCAGCAGCCAACCGGGACAGGGAACGAACACCGGGGAGCTGTTTTTT. It encodes CASSQPGQGTNTGELFF.

The chain employs TRBV10-3 and TRBJ2-2; 9 positions agree with TRBD1. Germline-derived CDR1 and CDR2 are ENHRY and SYGVKD. Trimming cost V 5 bases and J 5 bases; bases outside gene matches: 3. CDR3 size: 14 residues. The chain's CDR3 is CAISQDRGTGELFF. The CDR3 region has the DNA TGTGCCATCAGTCAGGACAGGGGAACCGGGGAGCTGTTTTTT.

This rearrangement joins TRBV4-2 to TRBJ2-1, with D perhaps assigned TRBD1 or TRBD2 (5 bases each). The germline gives CDR1 LGHNA, CDR2 YNFKEQ. The CDR3 contains 14 residues. Trimming cost V 0 bases and J 4 bases, with 7 bases left between them. For the CDR3, the DNA is TGTGCCAGCAGCCAAGAGGGACCGTACAATGAGCAGTTCTTC. This gives the protein CASSQEGPYNEQFF.

This clone occurred a few times. This sequence joins TRBV7-3 and TRBJ1-2; D gene uncertain. V lost 5 bases and J lost 7, with 14 bases in between. This CDR3 is built from 13 residues. The germline V gene has CDR1 SGHTA and CDR2 FQGTGA. The CDR3 nucleotides are TGTGCCAGCAGCCCAACCGGGTGGGGTGGCTACACCTTC. Translation gives CASSPTGWGGYTF.

The CDR3 protein is CASSQGTGLRPEAFF. CDR3 nucleotides: TGTGCCAGCAGCCAAGGGACAGGACTAAGACCTGAAGCTTTCTTT. The chain is built from TRBV4-2 and TRBJ1-1; 7 bases match TRBD1. This CDR3 comprises 15 residues. The germline V gene has CDR1 LGHNA and CDR2 YNFKEQ. With V trimmed by 1 base and J by 6 bases, 8 bases remained unmatched.

A single count supports this clone. This sequence joins TRBV11-1 and TRBJ2-7; possibly TRBD1 for D (6 bases). CDR1 and CDR2 (germline): SGHAT, FQDESV (reference sequence). Deletions cut 5 bases from V and 5 bases from J, with 10 bases between. This CDR3 spans 12 amino acids. The CDR3 region has the DNA TGTGCCAGCAGCCGAAACAGGGACGAGCAGTACTTC. Residues: CASSRNRDEQYF. Full variable domain (missing parts from reference TRBV11-1 and TRBJ2-7): EAEVAQSPRYKITEKSQAVAFWCDPISGHATLYWYRQILGQGPELLVQFQDESVVDDSQLPKDRFSAERLKGVDSTLKIQPAELGDSAMYLCASSRNRDEQYFGPGTRLTVT.

Note on this clone: A read error may be the cause here, since a much bigger clone is one base away. The same CDR3 can be traced to other DNA sequences in this sample. This sequence joins TRBV5-1 and TRBJ1-1; no firm D call. CDR3 size: 13 residues. Trimming pared 0 bases from V and 1 base from J, leaving 4 bases between. The germline V gene has CDR1 SGHRS and CDR2 YFSETQ. CDR3 nucleotide sequence: TGCGCCAGCAGCTTGGACCCGAACACTGAAGCTTTCTTT. Translating gives CASSLDPNTEAFF.

There are many counts of this clone. V is TRBV2 and J is TRBJ2-7; the D is unclear. CDR3 length: 13 amino acids. V lost 6 bases and J lost 1, with 10 bases in between. Per germline, CDR1 SNHLY and CDR2 FYNNEI. CDR3 sequence: CASRRFGSYEQYF. CDR3 DNA: TGTGCCAGCAGGAGATTTGGGTCCTACGAGCAGTACTTC.

The chain links TRBV30 to TRBJ1-1; weak D call: TRBD1 (5 bases). Trimming shortened V by 4 bases and J by 0 bases, and 12 bases separated the two germline ends. The germline V gene encodes CDR1 GTSNPN and CDR2 SVGIG (reference sequence). The CDR3 sequence is 14 residues long. The CDR3: CAWKQDPMNTEAFF. The CDR3 DNA reads as TGTGCCTGGAAACAGGACCCTATGAACACTGAAGCTTTCTTT.

The genes are TRBV7-2 and TRBJ1-5, with no clear D. Trimming took off 2 bases at V and 7 bases at J, with 18 bases between the two ends. Germline loops: CDR1 SGHTA, CDR2 FQGNSA. There are 16 residues in the CDR3. The CDR3 here is CASSLSATRLQQPQHF. The CDR3 nucleotides read TGTGCCAGCAGCTTAAGCGCTACCAGGTTGCAACAGCCCCAGCATTTT.

This chain connects TRBV30 to TRBJ2-5, with 10 bases lining up with TRBD1. The CDR3 is 14 residues long. Per germline, CDR1 GTSNPN and CDR2 SVGIG (reference sequence). Trimming took 4 bases from V and 5 from J; bases not matched to a gene: 7. The CDR3 DNA reads as TGTGCCTGGAATACCGGGACAGGGGAGGAGACCCAGTACTTC. This codes for CAWNTGTGEETQYF.

This chain links TRBV29-1 with TRBJ2-5; the match to TRBD1 covers 9 bases. The junction had 8 bases not matched to a gene; V was cut back by 4 bases and J by 5 bases. This CDR3 is built from 14 residues. Per germline, CDR1 SQVTM and CDR2 ANQGSEA. This chain's CDR3 is CSVGTGAHGETQYF. For the CDR3, the DNA is TGCAGCGTTGGGACAGGGGCCCACGGTGAGACCCAGTACTTC.

The chain couples TRBV29-1 to TRBJ2-7, with D possibly matching TRBD2 (6 bases). This CDR3 has 12 residues. The V gene's germline CDR1 is SQVTM and CDR2 ANQGSEA. Trimming shortened V by 4 bases and J by 3 bases, and 10 bases separated the two germline ends. Here the CDR3 reads CSVGAGYYEQYF. The CDR3 DNA reads as TGCAGCGTTGGGGCGGGATACTACGAGCAGTACTTC.

This clone was seen a handful of times. The genes are TRBV5-1 and TRBJ2-4; D not certain. V was pared by 0 bases and J by 1 base, with 8 bases between. Germline V gene sequence: CDR1 SGHRS, CDR2 YFSETQ. The CDR3 sequence is 15 residues long. The CDR3 DNA reads TGCGCCAGCAGCTTGGGGCCGGAGGCCAAAAACATTCAGTACTTC. Translation gives CASSLGPEAKNIQYF.

CDR3 residues: CASSQDKGSSYNSPLHF. CDR3 nucleotides: TGCGCCAGCAGCCAAGATAAGGGAAGCTCCTATAATTCACCCCTCCACTTT. This chain links TRBV4-1 with TRBJ1-6; D ambiguous. CDR3 length equals 17 residues. With 0 bases removed from V and 0 bases from J, the gap between germline ends came to 9 bases. Germline values: CDR1 MGHRA, CDR2 YSYEKL.

In the case of this clone: An end of the junction differs from the germline gene, which may be a read error. CDR3 DNA sequence: TGTGCCAGCAGTTTGGCTCATCACTATGGCTACACCTTC. It is translated as CASSLAHHYGYTF. This chain connects TRBV5-4 to TRBJ1-2; D remains ambiguous. The germline V gene has CDR1 SGHNT and CDR2 YYREEE (reference sequence). The CDR3 totals 13 residues.

This CDR3 is CASSTLTSAFF. CDR3 in DNA: TGTGCCAGCAGTACCCTAACTTCAGCTTTCTTT. This chain joins TRBV25-1 and TRBJ1-1, with D unclear. This CDR3 contains 11 residues. The germline V and J ends were trimmed by 5 bases and 10 bases, with 11 bases remaining between them. CDR1 is MGHDK, CDR2 SYGVNS, per germline.

This chain links TRBV29-1 with TRBJ2-1; the D gene could be TRBD1 or TRBD2 (5 bases each). Germline V gene lookup returns CDR1 SQVTM and CDR2 ANQGSEA. With 6 bases removed from V and 9 bases from J, the gap between germline ends came to 15 bases. This CDR3 region has 12 residues. CDR3 amino acids: CSVGIRGREQFF. In nucleotides, the CDR3 is TGCAGCGTCGGCATCCGGGGACGTGAGCAGTTCTTC.

The chain is built from TRBV2 and TRBJ2-4; no firm D call. V gave up 4 bases and J gave up 3 bases, with 7 bases separating them. CDR3 length: 13 residues. Germline values: CDR1 SNHLY, CDR2 FYNNEI. The CDR3 is CASSGVGKNIQYF. As DNA, the CDR3 is TGTGCCAGCAGTGGGGTCGGCAAAAACATTCAGTACTTC.